The clone carrying this T cell receptor beta chain came up many times. In germline, CDR1 is SGHTA, CDR2 FQGTGA. Deletions cut 0 bases from V and 0 bases from J, with 5 bases between. The CDR3 consists of 14 residues. Time point noted: newly diagnosed GD, antithyroid drugs for less than 3 months. RNA extracted from PBMCs served as the sequencing template. Both iRepertoire HTBI primers and Arm-PCR of CDR3 regions were used to build the TCR beta libraries. TCRdb used MiXCR to reprocess the multiplex PCR reads, holding one entry per CDR3 protein. Among 440,000 or so distinct CDR3 sequences listed, about 16% were seen once. The data are from a study of regulatory T cells in long-lasting Graves disease. In addition, the sample was reused for a study of T cells in Graves' hyperthyroidism and ophthalmopathy. That paper adds: The definition of stable Graves' hyperthyroidism was no ophthalmopathy progression within 18 months.

The chain uses TRBV7-3 and TRBJ1-1, with unresolved D. This material consisted of peripheral blood mononuclear cells (PBMCs), taken at new diagnosis, from a patient treated with antithyroid drugs. The sequence came from a woman in her thirties with Graves disease. The CDR3 reads CASSLTGLNTEAFF. CDR3 bases: TGTGCCAGCAGCTTAACAGGATTGAACACTGAAGCTTTCTTT.